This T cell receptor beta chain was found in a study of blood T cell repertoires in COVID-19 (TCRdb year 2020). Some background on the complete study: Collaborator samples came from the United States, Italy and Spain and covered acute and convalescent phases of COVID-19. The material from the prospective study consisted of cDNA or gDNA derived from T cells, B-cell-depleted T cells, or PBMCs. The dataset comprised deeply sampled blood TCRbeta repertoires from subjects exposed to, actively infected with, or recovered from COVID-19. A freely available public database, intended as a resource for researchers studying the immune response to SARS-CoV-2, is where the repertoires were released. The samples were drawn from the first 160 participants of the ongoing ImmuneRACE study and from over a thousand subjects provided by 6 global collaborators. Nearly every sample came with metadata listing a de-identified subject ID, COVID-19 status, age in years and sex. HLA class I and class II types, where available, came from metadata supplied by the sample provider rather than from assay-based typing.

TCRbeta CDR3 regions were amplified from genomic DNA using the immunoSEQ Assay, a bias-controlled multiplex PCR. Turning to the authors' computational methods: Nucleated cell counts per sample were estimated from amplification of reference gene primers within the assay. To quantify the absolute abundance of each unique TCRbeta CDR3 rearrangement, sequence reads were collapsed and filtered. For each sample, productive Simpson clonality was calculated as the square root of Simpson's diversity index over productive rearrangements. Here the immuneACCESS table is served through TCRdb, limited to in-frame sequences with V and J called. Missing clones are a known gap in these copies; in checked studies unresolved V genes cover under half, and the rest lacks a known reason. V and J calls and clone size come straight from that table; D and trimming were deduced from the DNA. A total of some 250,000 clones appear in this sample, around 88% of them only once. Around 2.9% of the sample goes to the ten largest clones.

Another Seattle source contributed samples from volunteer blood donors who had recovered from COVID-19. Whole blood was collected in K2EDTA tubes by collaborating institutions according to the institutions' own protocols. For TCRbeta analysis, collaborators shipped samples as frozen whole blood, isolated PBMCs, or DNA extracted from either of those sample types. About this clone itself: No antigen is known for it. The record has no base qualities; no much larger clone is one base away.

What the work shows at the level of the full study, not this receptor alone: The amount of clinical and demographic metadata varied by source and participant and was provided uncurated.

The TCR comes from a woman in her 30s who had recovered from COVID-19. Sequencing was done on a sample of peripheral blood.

CDR3 reads: CASSPKARTGVGDTQYF. The nucleotides are TGTGCCAGCAGCCCCAAAGCCCGGACAGGGGTTGGGGATACGCAGTATTTT. The sequence joins TRBV3-1 (or the pseudogene TRBV3-2) to TRBJ2-3, with 9 middle bases fitting TRBD1. The germline V gene (reference sequence) gives CDR1 as LGHDT and CDR2 as YNNKEL. Germline trimming amounts to 4 bases on V and 6 bases on J, with 14 as the count of junction bases outside the gene matches. Taken from cysteine to phenylalanine, the CDR3 has 17 residues. The sequence is cut down to CDR3 DNA, 51 bases in frame from base 1.